The 13 T cell receptor beta chains presented below share a single source sample, sequenced in a study of blood T cell repertoires in COVID-19. Method: immunoSEQ multiplex PCR; TCRdb's copy keeps in-frame clones and lacks some. The sample contains about 69,000 clones, just under 80% of which appear only once. Sequencing was done on a sample of peripheral blood. Receptors originate from a human donor in a cohort sampled during active COVID-19.

On this clone: The same CDR3 also results from other DNA sequences found in this sample. This sequence joins TRBV5-1 and TRBJ2-5; a weak D match, TRBD2 (7 bases). In germline, CDR1 is SGHRS, CDR2 YFSETQ. The length of the CDR3 is 14 residues. V lost 4 bases, J lost 5 bases, and 15 bases lay in between. DNA for the CDR3: TGCGCCAGCAGCCCGTCGGGGGGCGGGGAGACCCAGTACTTC. This translates into CASSPSGGGETQYF.

V usage is TRBV6-6 and J usage is TRBJ2-7; possible D gene TRBD1, 6 bases. The CDR3 contains 14 residues. V gave up 7 bases and J gave up 5 bases, with 18 bases separating them. Germline-derived CDR1 and CDR2 are MNHNY and SVGAGI (reference sequence). The CDR3 here is CASNGQGLIDEQYF. CDR3 coding DNA: TGTGCCAGCAACGGGCAGGGGCTAATCGACGAGCAGTACTTC.

The rearrangement joins TRBV2 to TRBJ1-5; D call uncertain. The ends were cut back, 10 bases at V and 2 bases at J, with 9 bases in the middle. The CDR3 has 12 amino acids. Germline V gene data show CDR1 as SNHLY and CDR2 as FYNNEI. CDR3 sequence: CATTRGNQPQHF. For the CDR3, the DNA is TGTGCCACCACCCGCGGCAATCAGCCCCAGCATTTT.

This chain joins TRBV7-2 and TRBJ2-5, with 11 bases lining up with TRBD1. This CDR3 is built from 17 residues. Losses at the gene ends were 0 bases for V and 5 bases for J; bases not matched to a gene: 8. Per the germline V gene, CDR1 is SGHTA and CDR2 is FQGNSA. The CDR3 DNA reads as TGTGCCAGCAGCTTAGCGCCAGGGACAGGGGGTGGGGAGACCCAGTACTTC. Amino acids: CASSLAPGTGGGETQYF.

This clone was picked up a small number of times. The V gene is TRBV5-1, the J gene TRBJ2-2, with 11 bases lining up with TRBD1. The CDR3 length is 14 residues. CDR1 SGHRS and CDR2 YFSETQ come from the germline V gene. V lost 6 bases and J lost 9; bases outside the gene matches: 7. The CDR3 DNA reads TGCGCCAGCAAACCGGGACAGGGGGAGTGGGAGCTGTTTTTT. This gives the protein CASKPGQGEWELFF.

Only a few counts were recorded for this clone. The gene calls are TRBV5-1 and TRBJ1-3; D possibly corresponds to TRBD1 (6 bases). The germline V and J ends were trimmed by 2 bases and 0 bases, with 12 bases remaining between them. Germline-derived CDR1 and CDR2 are SGHRS and YFSETQ. The CDR3 totals 16 residues. The CDR3, as DNA: TGCGCCAGCAGCTTTAGGGGGTTTAGCTCTGGAAACACCATATATTTT. Its protein product is CASSFRGFSSGNTIYF.

The V gene is TRBV27, the J gene TRBJ1-1; D perhaps matches TRBD1 (6 bases). Germline V CDR1 and CDR2: MNHEY, SMNVEV (reference sequence). Trimming took off 3 bases at V and 2 bases at J, with 10 bases between the two ends. This CDR3 has 14 residues. CDR3 nucleotide sequence: TGTGCCAGCAGTTTCAGGGGTGGTAACACTGAAGCTTTCTTT. It is translated as CASSFRGGNTEAFF.

This chain links TRBV10-3 with TRBJ1-1; D is possibly TRBD1 (5 bases). The CDR3 is 13 amino acids. Deletions cut 7 bases from V and 1 base from J, with 10 bases between. Germline V CDR1 and CDR2: ENHRY, SYGVKD. This CDR3 is CAITGQTNTEAFF. CDR3 sequence (DNA): TGTGCCATCACAGGGCAGACGAACACTGAAGCTTTCTTT.

J is TRBJ2-7 and V is TRBV10-2; 9 bases match TRBD1. The trim removed 8 bases at V and 3 bases at J, leaving 8 bases unmatched. The CDR3 spans 14 residues. Germline V CDR1 and CDR2: WSHSY, SAAADI. The chain's CDR3 is CASLRDRVHYEQYF. The DNA of the CDR3 is TGCGCCAGCCTCCGGGACAGGGTGCACTACGAGCAGTACTTC.

V is TRBV18 and J is TRBJ2-5, with D perhaps matching TRBD2 (6 bases). Trimming removed 3 bases from V and 5 bases from J, with 10 bases in between. Germline values: CDR1 KGHSH, CDR2 LQKENI. This CDR3 has 13 amino acids. CDR3 sequence (DNA): TGTGCCAGCTCACCTAGGGAGGTGGAGACCCAGTACTTC. Amino acids: CASSPREVETQYF.

The rearrangement joins TRBV28 to TRBJ1-2; TRBD1 matches 9 bases. The CDR3 contains 14 residues. The ends lost 8 bases at V and 4 bases at J; junction bases unmatched: 8. Germline loops: CDR1 MDHEN, CDR2 SYDVKM. The CDR3 region is CASATQGAAYGYTF. DNA of the CDR3: TGTGCCAGCGCGACACAGGGGGCTGCCTATGGCTACACCTTC.

CDR3 region: CASSYAGSRGYTF. CDR3 DNA: TGTGCCAGCAGTTACGCGGGGAGTCGGGGCTACACCTTC. This chain links TRBV6-5 with TRBJ1-2, with D unclear. The ends were cut back, 2 bases at V and 8 bases at J, with 12 bases in the middle. CDR3 length: 13 residues. Germline CDR1 and CDR2: MNHEY and SVGAGI.

The chain has TRBV15 and TRBJ1-1; no clear D gene. The length of the CDR3 is 13 residues. Trimming shortened V by 5 bases and J by 7 bases, and 14 bases separated the two germline ends. Germline CDR1 reads LNHNV; CDR2 reads YYDKDF (reference sequence). CDR3 in DNA: TGTGCCACCAGCGGCTGGATCGGGAGTGAAGCTTTCTTT. It yields the protein CATSGWIGSEAFF.